This T cell receptor (beta chain) was obtained from a study of blood T cell repertoires in COVID-19. Study-wide context: There were acute and convalescent COVID-19 samples, and they came from the United States, Italy and Spain. Sources were T cells, B-cell-depleted T cells, or PBMCs; the material itself was cDNA or gDNA.

As processed by the authors: Amplification of reference gene primers was used by the study to estimate nucleated cell counts. Here immunoSEQ multiplex PCR was the method, and the copy in TCRdb shows in-frame clones only, minus some. Clone size and V and J calls were adopted from that table, with D and trimming inferred from the DNA. The data contain roughly 290,000 clones, about 90% of them singletons. The sequence derives from a woman in her 50s who had recovered from COVID-19. The sample comprised peripheral blood.

The DNA for the CDR3 is TGTGCCAGCAGTTACAGGTCAGGGGAAAAACTGTTTTTT. Amino acid sequence: CASSYRSGEKLFF. The V call is TRBV6-6, the J call TRBJ1-4; D is perhaps TRBD1 (5 bases). This CDR3 is 13 amino acids long. Germline-derived CDR1 and CDR2 are MNHNY and SVGAGI (reference sequence). Trimming pared 2 bases from V and 8 bases from J, leaving 9 bases between.